Listed below are T cell receptor beta chains from one sample, sequenced in a study of early T cells in non-severe SARS-CoV-2 infection. TCRdb ran MiXCR on the 5' RACE reads and lists one entry per CDR3 protein. The sample lists roughly 76,000 distinct CDR3 sequences; 12% were seen once. Source material: whole blood. The receptor set was obtained from an adult who was a healthcare worker with PCR-confirmed SARS-CoV-2 infection or an uninfected control (not recorded which). The CDR3 runs from the conserved cysteine through the conserved F or W. The D gene is left open where the match is weak. Clone size is given for some rows only: seen once, a few or many times, or a class if the clone is expanded.

d_gene,abundance,j_gene,v_gene,CDR3aa,CDR3nt
TRBD2,many,TRBJ2-1,TRBV5-1,CASSPRTSGSYNEQFF,TGCGCCAGCAGCCCCAGGACTAGCGGGAGCTACAATGAGCAGTTCTTC
NA,many,TRBJ2-3,TRBV7-8,CASSQGRDTQYF,TGTGCCAGCAGCCAAGGTCGGGATACGCAGTATTTT
NA,many,TRBJ1-1,TRBV7-9,CASSTNRVEAFF,TGTGCCAGCAGTACCAACAGAGTTGAAGCTTTCTTT
TRBD2,NA,TRBJ2-1,TRBV20-1,CSARDHAGGGYNEQFF,TGCAGTGCTAGAGATCATGCGGGAGGGGGGTACAATGAGCAGTTCTTC
NA,many,TRBJ1-6,TRBV9,CASRPTLHF,TGTGCCAGCAGACCCACCCTCCACTTT
TRBD1,few,TRBJ2-1,TRBV2,CASSELGTGGNEQFF,TGTGCCAGCAGTGAGTTAGGGACAGGGGGCAATGAGCAGTTCTTC
NA,NA,TRBJ2-2,TRBV10-1,CASSELAITGELFF,TGCGCCAGCAGTGAACTAGCAATCACCGGGGAGCTGTTTTTT
NA,many,TRBJ2-7,TRBV29-1,CSVRGSSYEQYF,TGCAGCGTCCGGGGGAGCTCCTACGAGCAGTACTTC
NA,many,TRBJ2-3,TRBV7-9,CASTSPGGNTDTQYF,TGTGCCAGCACCTCCCCGGGTGGAAACACAGATACGCAGTATTTT
NA,few,TRBJ2-7,TRBV6-6,CASSYFLPGSYEQYF,TGTGCCAGCAGTTACTTCTTGCCGGGGTCCTACGAGCAGTACTTC
NA,NA,TRBJ2-6,TRBV28,CASSLLLGTNVLTF,TGTGCCAGCAGTTTGCTCCTAGGGACCAACGTCCTGACTTTC
NA,NA,TRBJ2-7,TRBV28,CASSDEGYEQYF,TGTGCCAGCAGTGATGAGGGGTACGAGCAGTACTTC
NA,NA,TRBJ1-1,TRBV29-1,CSVGGASGTEAFF,TGCAGCGTTGGGGGGGCGTCGGGAACTGAAGCTTTCTTT
TRBD2,NA,TRBJ2-1,TRBV20-1,CSARGSAGTSNNNEQFF,TGCAGTGCTAGGGGAAGCGCCGGGACTAGCAACAACAATGAGCAGTTCTTC
NA,NA,TRBJ2-3,TRBV27,CASSSARGTDTQYF,TGTGCCAGCAGTTCCGCTAGAGGGACAGATACGCAGTATTTT
TRBD1,many,TRBJ2-4,TRBV28,CASSLSAGGKNIQYF,TGTGCCAGCAGTTTATCGGCAGGGGGCAAAAACATTCAGTACTTC
NA,many,TRBJ1-4,TRBV14,CASSQAGGANEKLFF,TGTGCCAGCAGCCAAGCGGGGGGGGCGAATGAAAAACTGTTTTTT
NA,NA,TRBJ1-3,TRBV11-3,CASSLGGSGNTIYF,TGTGCCAGCAGCTTAGGTGGCTCTGGAAACACCATATATTTT
TRBD2,few,TRBJ2-1,TRBV18,CASSQTSGNAHEQFF,TGTGCCAGCTCTCAGACTAGCGGGAATGCACATGAGCAGTTCTTC
TRBD2,NA,TRBJ2-1,TRBV28,CASSLRTPYSGSSDNEQFF,TGTGCCAGCAGTTTACGAACCCCATATAGCGGGAGTTCTGACAATGAGCAGTTCTTC
NA,many,TRBJ2-6,TRBV25-1,CASTEEDSGANVLTF,TGTGCCAGCACGGAGGAAGACTCTGGGGCCAACGTCCTGACTTTC
TRBD1,NA,TRBJ1-3,TRBV11-3,CASSHTRTGPKHF,TGTGCCAGCAGCCATACCAGGACAGGGCCTAAGCATTTT
TRBD1,few,TRBJ1-1,TRBV29-1,CSVAGTGGTNTEAFF,TGCAGCGTTGCCGGGACAGGGGGCACGAACACTGAAGCTTTCTTT
NA,few,TRBJ1-1,TRBV28,CASSLWGRGKTEAFF,TGTGCCAGCAGTTTATGGGGCAGGGGTAAAACTGAAGCTTTCTTT
NA,NA,TRBJ2-5,TRBV20-1,CSAPDGRVQETQYF,TGCAGTGCCCCGGACGGGCGGGTCCAAGAGACCCAGTACTTC
TRBD2,NA,TRBJ2-1,TRBV6-4,CASSAATSGHEQFF,TGTGCCAGCAGTGCCGCGACTAGCGGGCATGAGCAGTTCTTC
NA,many,TRBJ1-2,TRBV2,CASKRSYGYTF,TGTGCCAGCAAGAGGAGCTATGGCTACACCTTC
NA,many,TRBJ2-7,TRBV20-1,CSARDPVLDHEQYF,TGCAGTGCTAGAGATCCGGTTCTGGACCACGAGCAGTACTTC
TRBD2,many,TRBJ2-7,TRBV20-1,CSALDSGTSSYEQYF,TGCAGTGCTCTTGACAGCGGGACCAGCTCCTACGAGCAGTACTTC
TRBD2,many,TRBJ2-1,TRBV28,CASSLIAGVGHNEQFF,TGTGCCAGCAGTTTAATAGCGGGAGTTGGCCACAATGAGCAGTTCTTC
NA,NA,TRBJ1-3,TRBV29-1,CSVGGGSNTIYF,TGCAGCGTTGGAGGAGGGTCCAACACCATATATTTT
TRBD1,few,TRBJ2-2,TRBV12-3/TRBV12-4,CASKITGGTGELFF,TGTGCCAGCAAGATAACAGGGGGCACCGGGGAGCTGTTTTTT
NA,many,TRBJ1-3,TRBV27,CASSEGPEGGRGNTIYF,TGTGCCAGCAGTGAGGGCCCCGAGGGGGGCCGGGGAAACACCATATATTTT